This T cell receptor beta chain is from a study of T cell responses to AZD1222 COVID-19 vaccine. Study-wide context: Pooling was applied to second doses at about 4 or about 12 weeks.

General observations from the study: Clonal diversity may have been underestimated, and the donors were mostly white British, with more females than males. Just five to seven people given AZD1222 tested seropositive at baseline.

Only in-frame clones appear in the TCRdb table, and some are missing; sequencing was by immunoSEQ multiplex PCR. This table has around 89,000 clones, just over 90% appearing once. With respect to this clone: Its antigen remains unknown.

The TCR comes from an adult in good health. This sample comprised peripheral blood, obtained on day 0 of AZD1222 vaccination.

The CDR3 bases are TGTGCCAGTACAGGCGGCACAGATACGCAGTATTTT. Its translation: CASTGGTDTQYF. The genes are TRBV7-3 and TRBJ2-3; tentative D call: TRBD1 (5 bases). This CDR3 has 12 amino acids. The ends were cut back, 9 bases at V and 1 base at J, with 8 bases in the middle. Germline CDR1 reads SGHTA; CDR2 reads FQGTGA.